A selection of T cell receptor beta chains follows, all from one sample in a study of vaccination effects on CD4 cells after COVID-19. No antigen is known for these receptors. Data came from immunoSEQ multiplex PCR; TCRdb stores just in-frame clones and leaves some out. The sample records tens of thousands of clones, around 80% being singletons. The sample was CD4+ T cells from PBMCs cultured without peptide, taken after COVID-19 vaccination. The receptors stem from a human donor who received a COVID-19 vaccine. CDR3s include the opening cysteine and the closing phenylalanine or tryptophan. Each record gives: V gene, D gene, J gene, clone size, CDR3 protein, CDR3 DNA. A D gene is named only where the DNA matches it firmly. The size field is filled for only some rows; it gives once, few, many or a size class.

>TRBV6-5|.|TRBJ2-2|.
CASSNHGGTGELFF
TGTGCCAGCAGTAACCACGGAGGCACCGGGGAGCTGTTTTTT
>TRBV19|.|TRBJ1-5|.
CASSSRARQPQHF
TGTGCCAGTAGTAGCAGGGCGAGACAGCCCCAGCATTTT
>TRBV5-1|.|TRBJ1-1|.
CASSFFPSGNTEAFF
TGCGCCAGCAGCTTTTTTCCGAGTGGGAACACTGAAGCTTTCTTT
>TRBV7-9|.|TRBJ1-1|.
CASSLNVQEGEAFF
TGTGCCAGCAGCTTAAATGTTCAAGAGGGGGAAGCTTTCTTT
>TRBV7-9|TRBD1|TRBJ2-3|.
CASSLAPAAGGRDTQYF
TGTGCCAGCAGCTTAGCTCCTGCGGCAGGGGGTAGAGATACGCAGTATTTT
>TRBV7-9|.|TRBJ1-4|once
CASGNRANSFPGKLFF
TGTGCCAGCGGAAACAGGGCTAATTCCTTTCCCGGAAAACTGTTTTTT
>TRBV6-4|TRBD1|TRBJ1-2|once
CASSRDRGTYGYTF
TGTGCCAGCAGTCGGGACAGGGGAACCTATGGCTACACCTTC
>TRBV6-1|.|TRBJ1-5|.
CASSALGLPANGQPQHF
TGTGCCAGCAGTGCATTGGGACTCCCAGCAAATGGTCAGCCCCAGCATTTT
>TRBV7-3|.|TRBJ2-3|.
CASSLGDTDTQYF
TGTGCCAGCAGCTTAGGGGACACAGATACGCAGTATTTT
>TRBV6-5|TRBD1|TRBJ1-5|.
CASRITGGSNQPQHF
TGTGCCAGCAGGATCACAGGGGGGAGCAATCAGCCCCAGCATTTT
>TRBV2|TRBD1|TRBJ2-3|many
CASSIGTGRRDTQYF
TGTGCCAGCAGTATTGGGACAGGACGGAGAGATACGCAGTATTTT
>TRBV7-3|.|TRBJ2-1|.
CASSVKDRTQQFF
TGTGCCAGCAGCGTAAAGGATAGGACTCAGCAGTTCTTC
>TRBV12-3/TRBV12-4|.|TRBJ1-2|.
CASSRQESSGYTF
TGTGCCAGCAGTAGACAGGAAAGTAGTGGCTACACCTTC
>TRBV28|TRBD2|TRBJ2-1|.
CASSTGGRPYNEQFF
TGTGCCAGCAGTACGGGGGGGCGCCCCTACAATGAGCAGTTCTTC
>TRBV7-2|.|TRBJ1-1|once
CASSLDRVGAFF
TGTGCCAGCAGCTTAGACAGGGTGGGAGCTTTCTTT
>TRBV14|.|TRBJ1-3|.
CASSFQGSGNTIYF
TGTGCCAGCAGTTTCCAGGGGAGTGGAAACACCATATATTTT
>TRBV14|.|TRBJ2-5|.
CASSQDGRETQYF
TGTGCCAGCAGCCAAGACGGGCGAGAGACCCAGTACTTC
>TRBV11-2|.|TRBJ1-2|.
CASGPQVGRNYGYTF
TGTGCCAGCGGACCACAGGTCGGCCGTAACTATGGCTACACCTTC
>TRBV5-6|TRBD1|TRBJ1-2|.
CASSLFDRGTGYTF
TGTGCCAGCAGCTTGTTCGACAGGGGTACTGGCTACACCTTC
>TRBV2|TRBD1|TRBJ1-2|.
CASSEEGGTVPNYGYTF
TGTGCCAGCAGTGAAGAGGGGGGGACAGTTCCCAACTATGGCTACACCTTC
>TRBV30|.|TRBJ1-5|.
CAWSVPDYSNQPQHF
TGTGCCTGGAGTGTACCCGATTATAGCAATCAGCCCCAGCATTTT
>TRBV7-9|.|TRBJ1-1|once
CASSLRDGMNTEAFF
TGTGCCAGCAGCCTCCGGGACGGCATGAACACTGAAGCTTTCTTT
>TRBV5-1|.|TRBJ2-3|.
CASNADRSTDTQYF
TGCGCCAGCAACGCCGACAGGAGCACAGATACGCAGTATTTT
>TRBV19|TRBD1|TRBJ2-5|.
CATTQGVGETQYF
TGTGCCACTACCCAGGGGGTAGGGGAGACCCAGTACTTC
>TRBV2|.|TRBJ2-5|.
CASSGALAQETQYF
TGTGCCAGCAGTGGGGCGCTAGCCCAAGAGACCCAGTACTTC
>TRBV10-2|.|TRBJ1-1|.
CASSAPVRRGSEAFF
TGCGCCAGCAGTGCCCCGGTTCGAAGGGGGTCTGAAGCTTTCTTT
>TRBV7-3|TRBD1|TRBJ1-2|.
CASSATGNYGYTF
TGTGCCAGCAGCGCGACAGGGAACTATGGCTACACCTTC
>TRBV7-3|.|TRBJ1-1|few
CASSFSVNTEAFF
TGTGCCAGCAGCTTCTCCGTGAACACTGAAGCTTTCTTT
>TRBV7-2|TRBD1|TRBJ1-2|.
CASSSGQGATKYGYTF
TGTGCCAGCAGCTCAGGACAGGGGGCGACGAAATATGGCTACACCTTC
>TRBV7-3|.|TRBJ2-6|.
CASSQQVGANVLTF
TGTGCCAGCAGCCAACAGGTTGGGGCCAACGTCCTGACTTTC